These 28 T cell receptor beta chains share one sample of origin, sequenced in a study of cytomegalovirus exposure and HLA in healthy donors. Use of 60 Vbeta and 13 Jbeta primers characterized the PCR. Sequenced by immunoSEQ multiplex PCR; TCRdb stores in-frame clones only, minus some. The sample has some 53,000 clones. Sequences were obtained from PBMCs. The receptors here all came from an older woman in good health and CMV-seropositive.

The chain uses TRBV16 and TRBJ2-5; 7 nucleotides align to TRBD1. V was clipped by 6 bases and J by 1 base; unmatched bases: 5. The germline V gene has CDR1 KGHSY and CDR2 FQNENV. The CDR3 length is 14 residues. The CDR3 is CASRGTDPQETQYF. The CDR3 DNA is TGTGCCAGCAGGGGGACAGACCCCCAAGAGACCCAGTACTTC.

This sequence joins TRBV2 and TRBJ2-3; 9 nucleotides match TRBD2. Germline CDR1 and CDR2: SNHLY and FYNNEI. This CDR3 is built from 15 residues. J was trimmed by 3 bases and V by 4 bases; bases with no gene match: 5. The CDR3 region has the DNA TGTGCCAGCAGTGGCGGAGGACTAGCGACAGATACGCAGTATTTT. It yields the protein CASSGGGLATDTQYF.

The gene calls are TRBV6-5 and TRBJ1-2; D possibly corresponds to TRBD1 (5 bases). The CDR3 loop spans 14 amino acids. Per the germline V gene, CDR1 is MNHEY and CDR2 is SVGAGI. Trimming removed 1 base from V and 6 bases from J, with 12 bases in between. CDR3: CASSYLGGTDGYTF. The CDR3 coding sequence is TGTGCCAGCAGTTACTTGGGAGGGACGGATGGCTACACCTTC.

The CDR3 loop is CASSSSRDRGPGEKLFF. Written as DNA, the CDR3 is TGTGCCAGCAGCTCGTCCCGGGACAGGGGGCCGGGTGAAAAACTGTTTTTT. The chain links TRBV5-6 to TRBJ1-4, with TRBD1 matching over 12 bases. Germline CDR1 and CDR2: SGHDT and YYEEEE. Losses at the gene ends were 3 bases for V and 7 bases for J; bases not matched to a gene: 10. The CDR3 consists of 17 residues. The variable domain in full, with the rest retrieved from reference TRBV5-6 and TRBJ1-4, is DAGVTQSPTHLIKTRGQQVTLRCSPKSGHDTVSWYQQALGQGPQFIFQYYEEEERQRGNFPDRFSGHQFPNYSSELNVNALLLGDSALYLCASSSSRDRGPGEKLFFGSGTQLSVL.

V and J are TRBV7-9 and TRBJ1-2, with 8 bases aligning to TRBD1. V trimming: 3 bases; J trimming: 5 bases; junction bases outside the gene matches: 5. Germline loops: CDR1 SEHNR, CDR2 FQNEAQ (reference sequence). The CDR3 is 14 residues long. The CDR3 is CASSLETGAYGYTF. The CDR3 DNA follows: TGTGCCAGCAGCTTGGAGACAGGGGCGTATGGCTACACCTTC.

As regards this clone: Mismatch with germline at one junction end may stem from a read error. The sample has other DNA sequences that encode this CDR3 too. The chain joins TRBV5-1 to TRBJ1-6; D is unclear. Germline V gene data show CDR1 as SGHRS and CDR2 as YFSETQ. The CDR3 length is 14 residues. The CDR3 region is CASSRDTGNSPLHF. The CDR3 DNA is TGCGCCAGCAGCAGGGATACGGGGAATTCACCCCTACACTTT.

The chain carries TRBV2 and TRBJ2-7; TRBD1 matches 7 bases. Losses at the gene ends were 5 bases for V and 3 bases for J; bases not matched to a gene: 10. The germline gives CDR1 SNHLY, CDR2 FYNNEI. The CDR3 has 15 residues. CDR3 loop: CASSKRRDRYYEQYF. CDR3 sequence (DNA): TGTGCCAGCAGTAAACGCCGGGACAGATACTACGAGCAGTACTTC.

The rearrangement joins TRBV5-1 to TRBJ2-7; TRBD1 agrees at 11 bases. Per germline, CDR1 SGHRS and CDR2 YFSETQ. This CDR3 has 16 residues. With 5 bases clipped from V and 6 bases from J, the junction kept 13 bases outside the gene matches. CDR3 nucleotide sequence: TGCGCCAGCAGACTTCCGGTAGGGACAGGGGGAGGCGAGCAGTACTTC. Its protein is CASRLPVGTGGGEQYF.

The chain recombines TRBV7-9 with TRBJ2-7; D not certain. The CDR3 is made up of 15 amino acids. V lost 4 bases to trimming and J lost 4 bases, with 17 bases between them. CDR1 and CDR2 (germline): SEHNR, FQNEAQ (reference sequence). The CDR3 coding sequence is TGTGCCAGCAGCTACGACACCCGAACGAGATACGAGCAGTACTTC. The encoded protein is CASSYDTRTRYEQYF.

The chain has TRBV6-4 and TRBJ2-1, with D perhaps matching TRBD1 (6 bases). CDR3 length: 15 amino acids. The V end lost 4 bases, the J end lost 5 bases, and 15 bases lay between the germline ends. CDR1 and CDR2 (germline): MRHNA, SNTAGT. For the CDR3, the DNA is TGTGCCAGCAGTGTTGCAGGGGAGCCCGACAATGAGCAGTTCTTC. Residues: CASSVAGEPDNEQFF.

Here the CDR3 reads CAISDRRMNTEAFF. The CDR3 nucleotides read TGTGCCATCAGTGACAGAAGAATGAACACTGAAGCTTTCTTT. This sequence joins TRBV10-3 and TRBJ1-1; D is ambiguous. Germline assignment: CDR1 ENHRY and CDR2 SYGVKD. V was clipped by 3 bases and J by 0 bases, with 8 bases between them. This CDR3 spans 14 amino acids.

V is TRBV18 and J is TRBJ2-1; 7 nucleotides line up with TRBD1. CDR3 length: 17 amino acids. The germline V gene has CDR1 KGHSH and CDR2 LQKENI. Losses at the gene ends were 3 bases for V and 0 bases for J; bases not matched to a gene: 8. The CDR3 sequence is CASSPQGQKTSYNEQFF. The CDR3 nucleotides read TGTGCCAGCTCACCTCAGGGACAGAAGACCTCCTACAATGAGCAGTTCTTC.

The J gene is TRBJ2-3, the V gene TRBV9, with 8 bases lining up with TRBD2. Per the germline V gene, CDR1 is SGDLS and CDR2 is YYNGEE. V shed 7 bases, J shed 3 bases, and the junction held 7 bases outside the gene matches. This CDR3 comprises 14 residues. In nucleotides, the CDR3 is TGTGCCAGCTCGCCGGGGGGGATGACAGATACGCAGTATTTT. Its translation is CASSPGGMTDTQYF. The full variable domain, its missing parts supplied by reference TRBV9 and TRBJ2-3, is DSGVTQTPKHLITATGQRVTLRCSPRSGDLSVYWYQQSLDQGLQFLIQYYNGEERAKGNILERFSAQQFPDLHSELNLSSLELGDSALYFCASSPGGMTDTQYFGPGTRLTVL.

This chain connects TRBV18 to TRBJ2-7; 11 nucleotides line up with TRBD2. J was trimmed by 5 bases and V by 3 bases; bases with no gene match: 9. Germline V gene sequence: CDR1 KGHSH, CDR2 LQKENI. This CDR3 has 16 residues. The chain's CDR3 is CASSPILAGGKNEQYF. In nucleotides, the CDR3 is TGTGCCAGCTCACCGATTTTAGCGGGGGGGAAGAACGAGCAGTACTTC. Filled out from reference TRBV18 and TRBJ2-7, the complete variable domain reads NAGVMQNPRHLVRRRGQEARLRCSPMKGHSHVYWYRQLPEEGLKFMVYLQKENIIDESGMPKERFSAEFPKEGPSILRIQQVVRGDSAAYFCASSPILAGGKNEQYFGPGTRLTVT.

V is TRBV7-9 and J is TRBJ2-5; TRBD1 aligns across 7 bases. This CDR3 has 14 residues. Germline lookup yields CDR1 SEHNR and CDR2 FQNEAQ (reference sequence). V was clipped by 5 bases and J by 5 bases; unmatched bases: 8. DNA for the CDR3: TGTGCCAGCAGCCACCCCGTAGGGGGCGAGACCCAGTACTTC. This gives the protein CASSHPVGGETQYF.

Written as DNA, the CDR3 is TGCGCCAGCAGCCAAGAGGGGGCTGGGGAGACCCAGTACTTC. As protein: CASSQEGAGETQYF. This rearrangement joins TRBV4-1 to TRBJ2-5, with D maybe TRBD1 (6 bases). Germline CDR1 reads MGHRA; CDR2 reads YSYEKL. The CDR3 loop spans 14 amino acids. V shed 0 bases and J shed 5 bases, with 10 bases lying between them.

The V gene is TRBV4-2, the J gene TRBJ1-2, with 8 nucleotides matching TRBD1. The ends lost 4 bases at V and 0 bases at J; junction bases unmatched: 10. CDR1 and CDR2 (germline): LGHNA, YNFKEQ. The length of the CDR3 is 17 residues. CDR3 coding DNA: TGTGCCAGCAGCCCGGACAGGGACTCTTCGACTAACTATGGCTACACCTTC. It is translated as CASSPDRDSSTNYGYTF.

This chain joins TRBV10-3 and TRBJ2-3; 7 nucleotides match TRBD1. Per germline, CDR1 ENHRY and CDR2 SYGVKD. The CDR3 consists of 15 residues. With 3 bases clipped from V and 1 base from J, the junction kept 4 bases outside the gene matches. In DNA, the CDR3 is TGTGCCATCAGTGATAAGGGGACAGGCACAGATACGCAGTATTTT. Its protein is CAISDKGTGTDTQYF.

As regards this clone: The junction does not match germline at one end; this may be a read error. The J gene is TRBJ2-1, the V gene TRBV7-7; TRBD2 is a possible D gene (5 bases). The CDR3 runs 15 residues. Germline assignment: CDR1 SSHAT and CDR2 FNYEAQ (reference sequence). In DNA, the CDR3 is TGTGCTAGCAGCAGGACTCCGGATCCTGGCAATGAGCAGTTCTTC. Translation gives CASSRTPDPGNEQFF.

Remarks on this clone: At one boundary the junction diverges from the germline segment, which might be a read error. The chain couples TRBV15 to TRBJ2-5; TRBD1 matches at 9 bases. This CDR3 region has 17 residues. Germline lookup yields CDR1 LNHNV and CDR2 YYDKDF (reference sequence). Written as DNA, the CDR3 is TGTGCCACCAGCAGAGAGGAACGGACAGGGGAGCAAGAGAACCAGTACTTC. Translation gives CATSREERTGEQENQYF.

A remark on this clone: One junction end disagrees with the germline gene, perhaps due to a read error. The chain carries TRBV10-3 and TRBJ2-2; TRBD2 agrees at 10 bases. The CDR3 runs to 16 residues. Germline loops: CDR1 ENHRY, CDR2 SYGVKD. CDR3 amino acids: CASSEPAGGQVGELFF. In DNA, the CDR3 is TGTGCCAGCAGTGAGCCAGCGGGGGGGCAAGTCGGGGAGCTGTTTTTT.

The CDR3 DNA reads TGCGCCAGCAGCTCGACTAGCGGGGGGCGCTTACTCACAGATACGCAGTATTTT. As protein: CASSSTSGGRLLTDTQYF. The V gene is TRBV5-1, the J gene TRBJ2-3; 13 bases match TRBD2. The CDR3 length is 18 residues. V lost 3 bases, J lost 2 bases, and 9 bases stayed unmatched. Germline V gene sequence: CDR1 SGHRS, CDR2 YFSETQ. Based on the CDR3 plus reference TRBV5-1 and TRBJ2-3, the full variable domain is KAGVTQTPRYLIKTRGQQVTLSCSPISGHRSVSWYQQTPGQGLQFLFEYFSETQRNKGNFPGRFSGRQFSNSRSEMNVSTLELGDSALYLCASSSTSGGRLLTDTQYFGPGTRLTVL.

CDR3 sequence: CASNNRGRSGYEQYF. The CDR3 DNA reads as TGTGCCAGCAATAACAGGGGGCGAAGTGGGTACGAGCAGTACTTC. The chain uses TRBV6-5 and TRBJ2-7, with 9 bases fitting TRBD1. This CDR3 has 15 amino acids. Germline V CDR1 and CDR2: MNHEY, SVGAGI. The V and J ends lost 7 bases and 4 bases, in that order; junction bases with no gene match: 11.

J is TRBJ2-1 and V is TRBV18; a weak D match, TRBD1 (7 bases). Trimming removed 2 bases at V and 7 bases at J, with 18 bases between. Per the germline V gene, CDR1 is KGHSH and CDR2 is LQKENI. The CDR3 length is 16 residues. The CDR3 loop reads CASSPLDRVGGNEQFF. CDR3 coding DNA: TGTGCCAGCTCACCATTAGACAGGGTAGGAGGGAATGAGCAGTTCTTC. Together with reference TRBV18 and TRBJ2-1, the CDR3 gives the full variable domain: NAGVMQNPRHLVRRRGQEARLRCSPMKGHSHVYWYRQLPEEGLKFMVYLQKENIIDESGMPKERFSAEFPKEGPSILRIQQVVRGDSAAYFCASSPLDRVGGNEQFFGPGTRLTVL.

CDR3 in DNA: TGCGCCAGCAGCCAAGAGACTAGCGGGGGCCCAACCTGGGAGACCCAGTACTTC. This translates into CASSQETSGGPTWETQYF. The chain carries TRBV4-1 and TRBJ2-5; 12 bases agree with TRBD2. Germline CDR1 reads MGHRA; CDR2 reads YSYEKL. This CDR3 is 18 amino acids long. Trimming at V came to 0 bases and at J to 5 bases, leaving 10 bases not matched to a gene.

This chain joins TRBV2 and TRBJ1-1, with no clear D. The CDR3 consists of 15 residues. V lost 2 bases and J 2 bases, leaving 12 bases between the germline ends. Germline CDR1 SNHLY, CDR2 FYNNEI. CDR3 DNA sequence: TGTGCCAGCAGTGAATATCCGGGAAAAAACACTGAAGCTTTCTTT. Translation gives CASSEYPGKNTEAFF.

The rearrangement uses TRBV5-1 and TRBJ2-3; 8 bases map to TRBD1. CDR3 length: 17 amino acids. V dropped 3 bases and J dropped 0; count of bases not matched to a gene: 9. The germline gives CDR1 SGHRS, CDR2 YFSETQ. The CDR3 DNA reads as TGCGCCAGCAGCTCGCCCAGGGGGCGCCCGAGCACAGATACGCAGTATTTT. It is translated as CASSSPRGRPSTDTQYF.

J is TRBJ2-3 and V is TRBV5-6; no reliable D call. CDR1 is SGHDT and CDR2 is YYEEEE in the germline V gene. The V and J ends lost 2 bases and 3 bases respectively, with 7 bases between them. CDR3 length equals 13 residues. The CDR3 reads CASSFRGTDTQYF. CDR3 sequence (DNA): TGTGCCAGCAGCTTCCGCGGAACAGATACGCAGTATTTT.